The TCR beta chain under discussion was sequenced for a study of blood T cell repertoires in COVID-19. Study-wide context: The study drew acute and convalescent COVID-19 samples from the United States, Italy and Spain. PBMCs, B-cell-depleted T cells, or T cells were the source of the cDNA or gDNA that made up the material.

Seattle enrolled patients during active infection and tracked them longitudinally. This clone was seen only once. Here immunoSEQ multiplex PCR was the method, and the copy in TCRdb shows in-frame clones only, minus some. The repertoire holds some 240,000 clones, with roughly 90% as singletons. This TCR came from a woman in her sixties with COVID-19, enrolled during active disease. The sample taken for sequencing was peripheral blood.

CDR3 protein: CASSGPGDEQFF. The CDR3, as DNA: TGTGCCAGCAGTGGCCCCGGGGATGAGCAGTTCTTC. The genes are TRBV6-4 and TRBJ2-1; maybe TRBD2 (5 bases). The CDR3 is made up of 12 amino acids. V shed 4 bases and J shed 8 bases, with 9 bases lying between them. Germline V CDR1 and CDR2: MRHNA, SNTAGT.